These 10 T cell receptor beta chains share one sample of origin, sequenced in a study of radiotherapy plus CTLA-4 blockade in lung cancer. Sequencing was performed with immunoSEQ multiplex PCR; in TCRdb, only in-frame clones are kept and a portion is missing. Of about 98,000 clones in the sample, around 90% were seen once. Sequencing used peripheral blood, obtained from a patient treated with radiotherapy plus ipilimumab. The receptors were sampled from a human donor with non-small cell lung cancer that progressed on radiotherapy plus ipilimumab.

The chain combines TRBV18 with TRBJ1-5; D gene uncertain. The CDR3 is 13 residues long. Germline lookup yields CDR1 KGHSH and CDR2 LQKENI. V shed 3 bases and J shed 9 bases, with 12 bases lying between them. The chain's CDR3 is CASSPATGSPQHF. CDR3 DNA: TGTGCCAGCTCACCGGCCACGGGGTCGCCCCAGCATTTT. Full variable domain (outside the CDR3, taken from reference TRBV18 and TRBJ1-5): NAGVMQNPRHLVRRRGQEARLRCSPMKGHSHVYWYRQLPEEGLKFMVYLQKENIIDESGMPKERFSAEFPKEGPSILRIQQVVRGDSAAYFCASSPATGSPQHFGDGTRLSIL.

The genes are TRBV2 and TRBJ2-1, with TRBD2 matching 9 bases. Trimming removed 1 base from V and 8 bases from J; junction bases left unmatched: 6. Germline V gene lookup returns CDR1 SNHLY and CDR2 FYNNEI. The CDR3 is 15 amino acids. The CDR3: CASSEEGGRAHEQFF. The CDR3 DNA sequence: TGTGCCAGCAGTGAAGAGGGCGGGAGGGCCCATGAGCAGTTCTTC.

The chain combines TRBV10-2 with TRBJ2-1; tentative D call: TRBD2 (6 bases). Trimming removed 2 bases from V and 8 bases from J, with 16 bases in between. The CDR3 contains 15 residues. Germline V gene lookup returns CDR1 WSHSY and CDR2 SAAADI. This CDR3 is CASSEPMLQRDEQFF. The DNA for the CDR3 is TGCGCCAGCAGTGAGCCGATGCTCCAGCGGGATGAGCAGTTCTTC.

This clone was seen only once. The chain couples TRBV18 to TRBJ1-1; D perhaps matches TRBD1 (5 bases). V lost 3 bases and J lost 3, with 11 bases in between. CDR1 and CDR2 from the germline V gene are KGHSH and LQKENI. This CDR3 has 14 amino acids. The CDR3 region has the DNA TGTGCCAGCTCACCCCGCGGGGGGGACACTGAAGCTTTCTTT. It specifies CASSPRGGDTEAFF.

V gene TRBV27 combines with J gene TRBJ1-4; 7 bases are shared with TRBD1. The germline V gene has CDR1 MNHEY and CDR2 SMNVEV (reference sequence). Trimming at V came to 6 bases and at J to 8 bases, leaving 9 bases not matched to a gene. The CDR3 length is 14 residues. CDR3 sequence reads: CASRTTGAGEKLFF. In DNA, the CDR3 is TGTGCCAGCAGAACAACAGGGGCCGGGGAAAAACTGTTTTTT.

This clone was recorded a few times. V and J are TRBV18 and TRBJ2-7; D call uncertain. The CDR3 length is 14 residues. Germline loops: CDR1 KGHSH, CDR2 LQKENI. Deletions cut 2 bases from V and 2 bases from J, with 10 bases between. The CDR3 DNA follows: TGTGCCAGCTCACCAGTGGACGGCCCCTACGAGCAGTACTTC. Translation: CASSPVDGPYEQYF.

The chain recombines TRBV6-1 with TRBJ2-2; 10 nucleotides align to TRBD1. The length of the CDR3 is 15 residues. Per germline, CDR1 MNHNS and CDR2 SASEGT. V was pared by 6 bases and J by 6 bases, with 7 bases of the junction left unmatched. The CDR3 region is CASRAGTGVAGELFF. The CDR3 DNA reads as TGTGCCAGCAGAGCCGGGACAGGGGTGGCCGGGGAGCTGTTTTTT.

This chain joins TRBV5-1 and TRBJ2-2; the D call may be TRBD1 or TRBD2 (5 bases each). CDR1 and CDR2 (germline): SGHRS, YFSETQ. V was cut by 0 bases and J by 6 bases, with 6 bases left in between. The CDR3 is made up of 13 amino acids. Written as DNA, the CDR3 is TGCGCCAGCAGCTTGGGAGGGGCCGGGGAGCTGTTTTTT. Translating gives CASSLGGAGELFF.

Only one count was recorded for this clone. The chain links TRBV6-1 to TRBJ2-1; 11 bases map to TRBD2. The CDR3 is made up of 15 amino acids. Trimming at V came to 6 bases and at J to 3 bases, leaving 4 bases not matched to a gene. Germline-derived CDR1 and CDR2 are MNHNS and SASEGT. The CDR3 nucleotides are TGTGCCAGCAGCAAGGGACTAGCGGTCTACAATGAGCAGTTCTTC. Protein product: CASSKGLAVYNEQFF.

The chain employs TRBV7-2 and TRBJ1-2, with D possibly being TRBD1 (6 bases). V was shortened by 2 bases and J by 1 base, with 11 bases between the two germline ends. From germline, CDR1 is SGHTA and CDR2 FQGNSA. The CDR3 covers 15 residues. CDR3 region: CASSLRQDLNYGYTF. Here the CDR3 DNA reads TGTGCCAGCAGCTTAAGACAGGACCTTAACTATGGCTACACCTTC.